Below, 18 T cell receptor beta chains from the same sample are listed, as sequenced in a study of blood T cell repertoires in COVID-19. Data came from immunoSEQ multiplex PCR; TCRdb stores just in-frame clones and leaves some out. There are under 250,000 clones in the sample; 82% occur only once, and less than 4% lies in the top ten. Sequencing used peripheral blood. These receptors came from a woman aged 80 or over with acute or convalescent COVID-19.

The chain uses TRBV5-1 and TRBJ1-3, with D hard to call. This CDR3 contains 15 residues. Trimming took off 0 bases at V and 0 bases at J, with 7 bases between the two ends. Germline V lookup: CDR1 SGHRS, CDR2 YFSETQ. CDR3 protein: CASSLDPGSGNTIYF. CDR3 DNA: TGCGCCAGCAGCTTGGATCCGGGCTCTGGAAACACCATATATTTT. The whole variable domain, remainder taken from reference TRBV5-1 and TRBJ1-3, is KAGVTQTPRYLIKTRGQQVTLSCSPISGHRSVSWYQQTPGQGLQFLFEYFSETQRNKGNFPGRFSGRQFSNSRSEMNVSTLELGDSALYLCASSLDPGSGNTIYFGEGSWLTVV.

CDR3 nucleotides: TGTGCCAGCAGCGTAGTAACGGACAGCCGTCGGGTCACTGAAGCTTTCTTT. It yields the protein CASSVVTDSRRVTEAFF. The rearrangement joins TRBV9 to TRBJ1-1; tentatively, D is TRBD1 (6 bases). The germline V and J ends were trimmed by 0 bases and 4 bases, with 19 bases remaining between them. The germline V gene has CDR1 SGDLS and CDR2 YYNGEE. There are 17 residues in the CDR3.

The genes are TRBV10-3 and TRBJ1-3; D not certain. Germline CDR1 and CDR2: ENHRY and SYGVKD. Trimming shortened V by 6 bases and J by 0 bases, and 12 bases separated the two germline ends. The CDR3 is 15 amino acids. The CDR3 loop is CAISRPQVSGNTIYF. The CDR3 DNA follows: TGTGCCATCAGCCGTCCCCAGGTCTCTGGAAACACCATATATTTT.

The CDR3 loop reads CASSLWSQLRDYNEQFF. CDR3 nucleotide sequence: TGTGCCAGTAGCCTCTGGTCCCAACTCAGGGACTACAATGAGCAGTTCTTC. This rearrangement joins TRBV19 to TRBJ2-1; maybe TRBD1 (5 bases). The CDR3 is 17 residues long. Germline V lookup: CDR1 LNHDA, CDR2 SQIVND (reference sequence). The germline V and J ends were trimmed by 6 bases and 3 bases, with 21 bases remaining between them.

The V gene is TRBV12-3 or TRBV12-4, the J gene TRBJ2-7; 7 bases map to TRBD1. The CDR3 runs 12 residues. Trimming at V came to 7 bases and at J to 6 bases, leaving 6 bases not matched to a gene. DNA for the CDR3: TGTGCCAGCAAAAGACAGGGAGCCGAGCAGTACTTC. Residues: CASKRQGAEQYF.

The CDR3 nucleotides read TGTGCCAGCAGCCGGAAAAAAAACAGGGGGGAGGATGAGCAGTTCTTC. Translated: CASSRKKNRGEDEQFF. The chain couples TRBV7-9 to TRBJ2-1; 8 nucleotides align to TRBD1. The CDR3 extends over 16 amino acids. Germline loops: CDR1 SEHNR, CDR2 FQNEAQ (reference sequence). V was clipped by 5 bases and J by 8 bases; unmatched bases: 14.

The rearrangement uses TRBV5-1 and TRBJ1-1; perhaps TRBD1 as D (5 bases). Looked up from germline, CDR1 is SGHRS and CDR2 is YFSETQ. V gave up 7 bases and J gave up 1 base, with 11 bases separating them. The CDR3 covers 13 residues. CDR3 protein: CASRGHQNTEAFF. Here the CDR3 DNA reads TGCGCCAGCCGAGGACACCAGAACACTGAAGCTTTCTTT.

This clone was picked up one time. This chain links TRBV9 with TRBJ1-1; 7 bases agree with TRBD1. CDR3 length: 16 amino acids. The V gene's germline CDR1 is SGDLS and CDR2 YYNGEE. J gave up 2 bases and V 0 bases, and 7 bases lay outside the gene matches. The CDR3 DNA reads TGTGCCAGCAGCGTAGGGCAGGGGGTGGGTAACACTGAAGCTTTCTTT. It codes for CASSVGQGVGNTEAFF. The full variable domain, its missing parts supplied by reference TRBV9 and TRBJ1-1, is DSGVTQTPKHLITATGQRVTLRCSPRSGDLSVYWYQQSLDQGLQFLIQYYNGEERAKGNILERFSAQQFPDLHSELNLSSLELGDSALYFCASSVGQGVGNTEAFFGQGTRLTVV.

The chain is built from TRBV7-2 and TRBJ2-2; no clear D. The CDR3 totals 14 residues. V gave up 3 bases and J gave up 4 bases, with 9 bases separating them. The germline V gene encodes CDR1 SGHTA and CDR2 FQGNSA. CDR3 nucleotide sequence: TGTGCCAGCAGCTTTTCAGGCCGCACCGGGGAGCTGTTTTTT. It yields the protein CASSFSGRTGELFF.

This clone was observed a few times. Other DNA sequences from this sample encode an identical CDR3 as well. The chain joins TRBV12-3 or TRBV12-4 to TRBJ1-1, with D maybe TRBD1 (6 bases). This CDR3 is 13 amino acids long. V lost 6 bases and J 4 bases, leaving 12 bases between the germline ends. CDR3 sequence (DNA): TGTGCCAGCAGCCTGAGAGGGGGCACTGAAGCTTTCTTT. Amino acids: CASSLRGGTEAFF.

The rearrangement joins TRBV2 to TRBJ2-5; D is uncertain. Between the trimmed V and J ends, which lost 9 bases and 2 bases, there was a span of 13 bases. The CDR3 runs to 13 residues. The germline gives CDR1 SNHLY, CDR2 FYNNEI. The chain's CDR3 is CASFRNLQETQYF. The DNA for the CDR3 is TGTGCCAGTTTCCGAAATCTACAAGAGACCCAGTACTTC.

The V and J genes are TRBV4-3 and TRBJ1-3, with 11 nucleotides matching TRBD1. The CDR3 contains 16 residues. The V gene's germline CDR1 is LGHNA and CDR2 YSLEER. The ends lost 5 bases at V and 4 bases at J; junction bases unmatched: 7. The CDR3 protein is CASSGQGALGGNTIYF. For the CDR3, the DNA is TGCGCCAGCAGCGGACAGGGGGCCCTGGGCGGAAACACCATATATTTT.

Regarding this clone: The germline gene is not matched at one end of the junction; a read error may be the cause. The chain recombines TRBV6-6 with TRBJ1-4; TRBD1 matches 9 bases. Germline CDR1 and CDR2: MNHNY and SVGAGI (reference sequence). The CDR3 extends over 21 amino acids. The chain's CDR3 is CASSYLRPGQGFGATNEKLFF. The CDR3 DNA is TGTGCCAGCAGCTACTTACGACCGGGACAGGGTTTCGGTGCAACTAATGAAAAACTGTTTTTT.

The chain joins TRBV19 to TRBJ2-5; the D gene is possibly TRBD2 (5 bases). Trimming stripped 5 bases from V and 1 base from J, with 11 bases between. The CDR3 has 14 amino acids. Germline V gene data show CDR1 as LNHDA and CDR2 as SQIVND (reference sequence). CDR3 amino acids: CASSPRRGQETQYF. DNA of the CDR3: TGTGCCAGTAGTCCCAGACGGGGCCAAGAGACCCAGTACTTC.

The V call is TRBV19, the J call TRBJ2-1; 8 bases match TRBD2. Germline trimming cut 4 bases from V and 8 bases from J; bases unmatched to any gene: 10. CDR3 length equals 15 residues. Germline V gene sequence: CDR1 LNHDA, CDR2 SQIVND (reference sequence). The CDR3 reads CASSTRGGSVYEQFF. The CDR3 bases are TGTGCCAGTAGTACCCGGGGGGGGAGCGTATATGAGCAGTTCTTC.

This chain connects TRBV28 to TRBJ1-2; D is unresolved. CDR3 length: 12 residues. V was shortened by 7 bases and J by 4 bases, with 10 bases between the two germline ends. Germline V lookup: CDR1 MDHEN, CDR2 SYDVKM. CDR3 DNA sequence: TGTGCCAGCACCCCGGGAAGCTATGGCTACACCTTC. Protein sequence: CASTPGSYGYTF.

The chain joins TRBV3-1 (or the pseudogene TRBV3-2) to TRBJ2-2, with 7 bases identical to TRBD1. The CDR3 covers 14 residues. J was trimmed by 6 bases and V by 3 bases; bases with no gene match: 4. Germline V CDR1 and CDR2: LGHDT, YNNKEL (reference sequence). The CDR3 DNA sequence: TGTGCCAGCAGCCAGGCCAGGGGGTCCGGGGAGCTGTTTTTT. Its protein product is CASSQARGSGELFF.

Turning to this clone: Other DNA sequences in this specimen translate into the identical CDR3. The gene calls are TRBV3-1 (or the pseudogene TRBV3-2) and TRBJ1-1; TRBD1 matches 11 bases. Germline V lookup: CDR1 LGHDT, CDR2 YNNKEL (reference sequence). With V trimmed by 4 bases and J by 4 bases, 2 bases remained unmatched. This CDR3 is 14 amino acids long. CDR3 amino acids: CASSLGQGGTEAFF. Written as DNA, the CDR3 is TGTGCCAGCAGCCTGGGACAGGGGGGCACTGAAGCTTTCTTT.